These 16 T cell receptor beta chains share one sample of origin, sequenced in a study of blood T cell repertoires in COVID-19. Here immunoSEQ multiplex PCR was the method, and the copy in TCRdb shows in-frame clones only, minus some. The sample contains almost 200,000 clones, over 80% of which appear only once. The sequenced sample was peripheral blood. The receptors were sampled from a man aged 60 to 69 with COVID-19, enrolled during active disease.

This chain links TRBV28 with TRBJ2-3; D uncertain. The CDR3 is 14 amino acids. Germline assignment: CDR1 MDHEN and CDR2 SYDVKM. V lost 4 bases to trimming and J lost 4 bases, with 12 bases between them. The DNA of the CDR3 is TGTGCCAGCAGTTCGATCACCAGCGCAGATACGCAGTATTTT. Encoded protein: CASSSITSADTQYF.

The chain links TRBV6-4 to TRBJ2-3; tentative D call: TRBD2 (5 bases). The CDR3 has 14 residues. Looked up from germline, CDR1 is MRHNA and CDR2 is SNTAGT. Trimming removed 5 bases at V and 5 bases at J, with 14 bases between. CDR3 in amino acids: CASSQSPAGDTQYF. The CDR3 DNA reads TGTGCCAGCAGTCAGTCTCCTGCGGGAGATACGCAGTATTTT.

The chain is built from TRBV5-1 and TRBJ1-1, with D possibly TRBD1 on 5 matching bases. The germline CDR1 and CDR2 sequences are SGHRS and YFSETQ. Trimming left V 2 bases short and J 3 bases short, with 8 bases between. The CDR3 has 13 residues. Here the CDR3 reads CASSLGDYTEAFF. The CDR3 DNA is TGCGCCAGCAGCTTAGGGGATTACACTGAAGCTTTCTTT.

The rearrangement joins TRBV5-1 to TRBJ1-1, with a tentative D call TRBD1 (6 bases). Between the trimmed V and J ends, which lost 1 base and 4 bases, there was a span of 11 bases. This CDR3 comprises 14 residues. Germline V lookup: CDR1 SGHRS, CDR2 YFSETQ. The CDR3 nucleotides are TGCGCCAGCAGCTTGCAGGGGATAGGCACTGAAGCTTTCTTT. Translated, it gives CASSLQGIGTEAFF.

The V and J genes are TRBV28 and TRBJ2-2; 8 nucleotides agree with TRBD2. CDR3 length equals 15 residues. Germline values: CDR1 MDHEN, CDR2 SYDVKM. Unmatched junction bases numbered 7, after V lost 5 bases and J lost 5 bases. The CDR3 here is CASSLPGGRTGELFF. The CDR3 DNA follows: TGTGCCAGCAGTCTCCCCGGCGGGAGGACCGGGGAGCTGTTTTTT.

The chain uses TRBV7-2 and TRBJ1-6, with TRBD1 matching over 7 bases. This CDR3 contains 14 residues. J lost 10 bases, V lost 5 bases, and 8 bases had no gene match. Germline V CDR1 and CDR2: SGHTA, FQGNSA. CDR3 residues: CASSRRQGGSPLHF. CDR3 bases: TGTGCCAGCAGCAGACGGCAGGGGGGCTCACCCCTCCACTTT.

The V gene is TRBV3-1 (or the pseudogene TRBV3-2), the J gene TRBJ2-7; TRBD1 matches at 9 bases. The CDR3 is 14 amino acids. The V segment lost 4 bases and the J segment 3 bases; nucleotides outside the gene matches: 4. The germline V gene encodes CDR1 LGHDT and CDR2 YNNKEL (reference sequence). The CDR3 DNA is TGTGCCAGCAGCCGTGGGACAGGGAACTACGAGCAGTACTTC. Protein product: CASSRGTGNYEQYF.

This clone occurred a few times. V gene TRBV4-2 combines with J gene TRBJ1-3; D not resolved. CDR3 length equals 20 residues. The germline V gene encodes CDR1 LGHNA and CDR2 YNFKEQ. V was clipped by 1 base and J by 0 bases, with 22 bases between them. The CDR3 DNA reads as TGTGCCAGCAGCCAAGGTGAAGGTGGGCTCGGGGTCCCCTCTGGAAACACCATATATTTT. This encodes CASSQGEGGLGVPSGNTIYF.

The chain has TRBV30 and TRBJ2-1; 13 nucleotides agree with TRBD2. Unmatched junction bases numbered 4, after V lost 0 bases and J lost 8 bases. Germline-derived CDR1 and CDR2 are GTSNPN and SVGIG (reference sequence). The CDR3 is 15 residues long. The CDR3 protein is CAWSVGLAGADEQFF. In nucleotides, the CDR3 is TGTGCCTGGAGTGTCGGACTAGCGGGAGCAGATGAGCAGTTCTTC.

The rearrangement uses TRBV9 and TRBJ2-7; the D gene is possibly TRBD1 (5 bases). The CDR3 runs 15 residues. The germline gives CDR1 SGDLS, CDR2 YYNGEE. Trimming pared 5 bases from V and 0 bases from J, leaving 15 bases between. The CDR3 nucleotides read TGTGCCAGCAGTAGAATAGGGGAAGCCTCCTACGAGCAGTACTTC. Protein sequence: CASSRIGEASYEQYF.

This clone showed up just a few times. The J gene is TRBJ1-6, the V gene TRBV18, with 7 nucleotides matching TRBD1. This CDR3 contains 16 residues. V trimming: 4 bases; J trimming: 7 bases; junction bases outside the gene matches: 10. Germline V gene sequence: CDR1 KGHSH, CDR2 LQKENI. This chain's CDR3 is CASSRFGGTENSPLHF. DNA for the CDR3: TGTGCCAGCTCACGGTTTGGTGGGACAGAAAATTCACCCCTCCACTTT.

The CDR3 here is CASSSGRAGNQPQHF. CDR3 in DNA: TGTGCCAGCAGTTCTGGCAGGGCAGGCAATCAGCCCCAGCATTTT. The gene calls are TRBV6-2 or TRBV6-3 and TRBJ1-5, with D possibly being TRBD1 (5 bases). Germline V gives CDR1 MNHEY, CDR2 SVGEGT. The V gene lost 4 bases and the J gene lost 2 bases, with 12 bases spanning the gap. This CDR3 contains 15 residues.

The CDR3 protein is CASSRSGTGGTEAFF. The DNA for the CDR3 is TGTGCCAGCAGCCGCTCCGGGACAGGGGGAACTGAAGCTTTCTTT. The chain is built from TRBV7-9 and TRBJ1-1, with TRBD1 identical over 11 bases. The CDR3 has 15 residues. Unmatched junction bases numbered 7, after V lost 5 bases and J lost 5 bases. Germline lookup yields CDR1 SEHNR and CDR2 FQNEAQ (reference sequence).

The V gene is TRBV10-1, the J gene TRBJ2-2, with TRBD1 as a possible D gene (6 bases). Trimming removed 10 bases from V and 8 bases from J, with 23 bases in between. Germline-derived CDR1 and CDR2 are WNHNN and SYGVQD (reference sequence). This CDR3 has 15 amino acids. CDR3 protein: CATLFTGTGGGELFF. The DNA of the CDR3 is TGCGCCACCCTATTCACAGGGACGGGCGGAGGGGAGCTGTTTTTT.

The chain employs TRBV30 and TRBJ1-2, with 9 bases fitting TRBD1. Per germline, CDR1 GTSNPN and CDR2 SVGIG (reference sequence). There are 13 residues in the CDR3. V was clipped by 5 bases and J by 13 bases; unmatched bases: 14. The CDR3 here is CAWAREGQGIRTF. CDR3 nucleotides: TGTGCCTGGGCCCGCGAGGGACAGGGAATCCGCACCTTC.

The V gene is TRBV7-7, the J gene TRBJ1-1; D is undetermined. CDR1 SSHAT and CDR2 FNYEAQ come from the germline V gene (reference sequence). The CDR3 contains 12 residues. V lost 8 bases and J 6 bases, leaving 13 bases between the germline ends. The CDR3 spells CASEKIIAEAFF. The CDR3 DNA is TGTGCCAGCGAGAAGATTATCGCTGAAGCTTTCTTT.